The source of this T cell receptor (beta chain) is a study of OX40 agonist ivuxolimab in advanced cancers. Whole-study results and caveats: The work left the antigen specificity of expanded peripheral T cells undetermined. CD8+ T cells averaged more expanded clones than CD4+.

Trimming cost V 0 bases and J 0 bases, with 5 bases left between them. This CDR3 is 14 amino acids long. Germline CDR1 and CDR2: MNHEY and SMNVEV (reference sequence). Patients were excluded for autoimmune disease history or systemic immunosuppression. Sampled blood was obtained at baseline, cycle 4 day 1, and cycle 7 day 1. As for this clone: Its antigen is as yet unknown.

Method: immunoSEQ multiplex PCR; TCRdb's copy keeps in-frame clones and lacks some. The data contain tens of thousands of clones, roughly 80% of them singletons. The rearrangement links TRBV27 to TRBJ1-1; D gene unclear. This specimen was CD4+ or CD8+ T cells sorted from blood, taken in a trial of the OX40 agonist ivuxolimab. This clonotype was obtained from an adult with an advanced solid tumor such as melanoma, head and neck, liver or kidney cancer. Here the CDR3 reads CASSLSAMNTEAFF. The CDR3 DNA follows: TGTGCCAGCAGTTTATCAGCGATGAACACTGAAGCTTTCTTT.